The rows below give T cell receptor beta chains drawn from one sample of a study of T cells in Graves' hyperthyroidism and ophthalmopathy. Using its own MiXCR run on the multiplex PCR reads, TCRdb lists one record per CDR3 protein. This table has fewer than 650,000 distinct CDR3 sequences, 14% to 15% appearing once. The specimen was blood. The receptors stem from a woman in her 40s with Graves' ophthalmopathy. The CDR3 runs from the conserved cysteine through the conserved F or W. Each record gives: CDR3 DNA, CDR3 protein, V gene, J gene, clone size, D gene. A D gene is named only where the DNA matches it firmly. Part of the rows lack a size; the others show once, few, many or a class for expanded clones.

cdr3_nt: TGTGCCAGCAGCGTAGCGACTGGGGCATCCTACGAGCAGTACTTC
cdr3_aa: CASSVATGASYEQYF
v_call: TRBV9
j_call: TRBJ2-7
clone_size: many
d_call: NA

cdr3_nt: TGTGCCAGCAGTGAACGGGAGAGGGACACCGGGGAGCTGTTTTTT
cdr3_aa: CASSERERDTGELFF
v_call: TRBV25-1
j_call: TRBJ2-2
clone_size: NA
d_call: NA

cdr3_nt: TGTGCCAGTGGGGACATGCGCGAGACCCAGTACTTC
cdr3_aa: CASGDMRETQYF
v_call: TRBV28
j_call: TRBJ2-5
clone_size: many
d_call: NA

cdr3_nt: TGTGCCAGCTCGACAGGGTCTGAAAACTCTGGGGCCAACGTCCTGACTTTC
cdr3_aa: CASSTGSENSGANVLTF
v_call: TRBV11-1
j_call: TRBJ2-6
clone_size: many
d_call: TRBD1

cdr3_nt: TGTGCCAGCAGGCGGGTTACAGGGGTCGGCAATCAGCCCCAGCATTTT
cdr3_aa: CASRRVTGVGNQPQHF
v_call: TRBV6-2/TRBV6-3
j_call: TRBJ1-5
clone_size: many
d_call: TRBD1

cdr3_nt: TGCAGTGCTAGTTTACTAGCGGGAGTAGAGACCCAGTACTTC
cdr3_aa: CSASLLAGVETQYF
v_call: TRBV20-1
j_call: TRBJ2-5
clone_size: many
d_call: TRBD2

cdr3_nt: TGTGCCAGCAGCCAATTTTCAGGAGATCAGCCCCAGCATTTT
cdr3_aa: CASSQFSGDQPQHF
v_call: TRBV4-2
j_call: TRBJ1-5
clone_size: many
d_call: NA

cdr3_nt: TGTGCCAGCAGTCCGGGGCCCGGCGGCAATCAGCCCCAGCATTTT
cdr3_aa: CASSPGPGGNQPQHF
v_call: TRBV28
j_call: TRBJ1-5
clone_size: few
d_call: NA

cdr3_nt: TGTGCCAGCAGCTCAGGTGAGGGGAACACTGAAGCTTTCTTT
cdr3_aa: CASSSGEGNTEAFF
v_call: TRBV28
j_call: TRBJ1-1
clone_size: many
d_call: NA

cdr3_nt: TGCGCCAGCAGCTCTGGTGGGGGCCCCACCACTGAAGCTTTCTTT
cdr3_aa: CASSSGGGPTTEAFF
v_call: TRBV5-1
j_call: TRBJ1-1
clone_size: few
d_call: NA

cdr3_nt: TGTGCCAGCAGCTCTGCATCGACAGGGATGAACACTAAAGCTTTCTTT
cdr3_aa: CASSSASTGMNTKAFF
v_call: TRBV7-8
j_call: TRBJ1-1
clone_size: many
d_call: TRBD1

cdr3_nt: TGCGCCAGCAGCCAAGATGAAGGGGCTGGGGTCACCGGGGAGCTGTTTTTT
cdr3_aa: CASSQDEGAGVTGELFF
v_call: TRBV4-1
j_call: TRBJ2-2
clone_size: many
d_call: NA

cdr3_nt: TGTGCCAGCAGTTACGCCGGGGGGGACGGCTACGAGCAGTACTTC
cdr3_aa: CASSYAGGDGYEQYF
v_call: TRBV6-5
j_call: TRBJ2-7
clone_size: many
d_call: TRBD2

cdr3_nt: TGTGCCAGCAGTTCCCTAGCGGAGCAAGAGACCCAGTACTTC
cdr3_aa: CASSSLAEQETQYF
v_call: TRBV6-5
j_call: TRBJ2-5
clone_size: many
d_call: TRBD2

cdr3_nt: TGTGCCAGCAGTGTGGGACAGTTATATAGCAATCAGCCCCAGCATTTT
cdr3_aa: CASSVGQLYSNQPQHF
v_call: TRBV6-1
j_call: TRBJ1-5
clone_size: NA
d_call: TRBD1

cdr3_nt: TGTGCCATCAGTTCTATCGGATCAGGGGTCCGCAACTCCTACGAGCAGTACTTC
cdr3_aa: CAISSIGSGVRNSYEQYF
v_call: TRBV10-3
j_call: TRBJ2-7
clone_size: many
d_call: NA

cdr3_nt: TGTGCCAGCAAGGGGGGCTCAGATTCCTACGAGCAGTACTTC
cdr3_aa: CASKGGSDSYEQYF
v_call: TRBV2
j_call: TRBJ2-7
clone_size: many
d_call: NA

cdr3_nt: TGCAGTGTCACAAGCCTAGGGGGGGAGACCCAGTACTTC
cdr3_aa: CSVTSLGGETQYF
v_call: TRBV20-1
j_call: TRBJ2-5
clone_size: many
d_call: NA

cdr3_nt: TGTGCCATCAGTGAGCGGACAGGGCCCACCGGGGAGCTGTTTTTT
cdr3_aa: CAISERTGPTGELFF
v_call: TRBV10-3
j_call: TRBJ2-2
clone_size: NA
d_call: TRBD1

cdr3_nt: TGTGCCAGCAGTCAAATCTCGGGGGCCAACGTCCTGACTTTC
cdr3_aa: CASSQISGANVLTF
v_call: TRBV28
j_call: TRBJ2-6
clone_size: many
d_call: NA

cdr3_nt: TGTGCCAGCAGTCGTACAGACAGCTATGGCTACACCTTC
cdr3_aa: CASSRTDSYGYTF
v_call: TRBV3-1
j_call: TRBJ1-2
clone_size: few
d_call: NA

cdr3_nt: TGTGCCAGCAGCGAATTTTCTAGCTCCCGGAACACCGGGGAGCTGTTTTTT
cdr3_aa: CASSEFSSSRNTGELFF
v_call: TRBV9
j_call: TRBJ2-2
clone_size: few
d_call: NA

cdr3_nt: TGTGCCAGCAGCCTACTAAGGGGGGGATTCGACGGCTACACCTTC
cdr3_aa: CASSLLRGGFDGYTF
v_call: TRBV7-9
j_call: TRBJ1-2
clone_size: many
d_call: NA

cdr3_nt: TGCGCCAGCAGCTTGCGGCCGGGACTAGCGGGAATATCATCCTCCTACGAGCAGTACTTC
cdr3_aa: CASSLRPGLAGISSSYEQYF
v_call: TRBV5-1
j_call: TRBJ2-7
clone_size: NA
d_call: TRBD2

cdr3_nt: TGTGCCAGCAGGACGAGTGACGGACCTTCCTACGAGCAGTACTTC
cdr3_aa: CASRTSDGPSYEQYF
v_call: TRBV6-2/TRBV6-3
j_call: TRBJ2-7
clone_size: many
d_call: NA

cdr3_nt: TGTGCCAGCAGCAAGACCCTAGCGAGTTCACCCCTCCACTTT
cdr3_aa: CASSKTLASSPLHF
v_call: TRBV12-3/TRBV12-4
j_call: TRBJ1-6
clone_size: many
d_call: NA